These 27 T cell receptor beta chains came from one sample sequenced in a study of human T cells and chemical hapten exposure. MiXCR, applied by TCRdb to the RACE reads, yields one record per CDR3 protein. Of a few hundred thousand distinct CDR3 sequences detected, just under 6.5% appear once; the ten largest clones hold around 6%. Time point of the sample: patch test 2, 6 weeks after DPC sensitization. Treatment described: therapeutic diphenylcyclopropenone sensitization with weekly scalp DPC. The specimen was whole blood, collected in connection with sensitization to the hapten diphenylcyclopropenone (DPC). Receptors were obtained from a woman younger than 35 with alopecia areata. Some clones in this sample may be carry-over from other donors' samples.

The chain combines TRBV27 with TRBJ2-3; TRBD2 matches at 7 bases. V was clipped by 5 bases and J by 3 bases; unmatched bases: 8. CDR1 MNHEY and CDR2 SMNVEV come from the germline V gene (reference sequence). The CDR3 is made up of 15 amino acids. The CDR3 nucleotides are TGTGCCAGCAGTCCAATGAGGCGGGGGACAGATACGCAGTATTTT. Translating it yields CASSPMRRGTDTQYF.

This clonotype was detected ten times or more. This chain uses TRBV6-2 or TRBV6-3 with TRBJ1-5, with D unresolved. This CDR3 comprises 13 residues. Trimming took off 3 bases at V and 4 bases at J, with 7 bases between the two ends. Germline V gives CDR1 MNHEY, CDR2 SVGEGT. CDR3 loop: CASSYTANQPQHF. The CDR3 bases are TGTGCCAGCAGTTATACGGCAAATCAGCCCCAGCATTTT.

This clonotype has more than one count but fewer than ten. V usage is TRBV19 and J usage is TRBJ2-7; TRBD1 matches 9 bases. V dropped 1 base and J dropped 5; count of bases not matched to a gene: 6. This CDR3 is built from 15 residues. The V gene's germline CDR1 is LNHDA and CDR2 SQIVND (reference sequence). The CDR3 spells CASSIGGQGGNEQYF. CDR3 coding DNA: TGTGCCAGTAGTATAGGGGGACAGGGTGGAAACGAGCAGTACTTC.

This clonotype has at least ten counts. An end of the junction does not agree with germline; a read error may underlie this. The chain joins TRBV7-9 to TRBJ1-1; tentatively, D is TRBD1 (5 bases). The germline V gene encodes CDR1 SEHNR and CDR2 FQNEAQ (reference sequence). This CDR3 spans 17 amino acids. CDR3 bases: TGTGCCAGCAGCGCCCGCCGACAGCGTCCAGTGAACGCTGAAGCTTTCTTT. Translated: CASSARRQRPVNAEAFF.

In its sample, this clonotype was seen many times. The gene calls are TRBV12-3 or TRBV12-4 and TRBJ1-5; 7 bases align to TRBD1. This CDR3 spans 13 amino acids. V was pared by 11 bases and J by 5 bases, with 9 bases of the junction left unmatched. CDR3 in DNA: TGTGCCTCCCGGGACAGCTCTGATCAGCCCCAGCATTTT. This codes for CASRDSSDQPQHF.

This clonotype was seen ten or more times. This chain joins TRBV6-2 or TRBV6-3 and TRBJ1-2; 8 nucleotides line up with TRBD1. J lost 7 bases, V lost 2 bases, and 6 bases had no gene match. The V gene's germline CDR1 is MNHEY and CDR2 SVGEGT. This CDR3 region has 14 residues. As DNA, the CDR3 is TGTGCCAGCAGTTACGGAAGGACAGGGAGTGGCTACACCTTC. Amino acid sequence: CASSYGRTGSGYTF.

This clonotype has at least ten counts. The chain uses TRBV3-1 and TRBJ1-5, with 7 bases lining up with TRBD1. The CDR3 runs to 15 residues. The junction had 3 bases not matched to a gene; V was cut back by 2 bases and J by 2 bases. The germline gives CDR1 LGHDT, CDR2 YNNKEL (reference sequence). The DNA of the CDR3 is TGTGCCAGCAGCCAATCAGGGGGTGGCAATCAGCCCCAGCATTTT. Amino acids: CASSQSGGGNQPQHF.

In this sample, this clonotype turned up many times. V and J are TRBV5-1 and TRBJ1-1, with 7 bases identical to TRBD1. J was trimmed by 4 bases and V by 0 bases; bases with no gene match: 9. CDR1 is SGHRS, CDR2 YFSETQ, per germline. The CDR3 loop spans 16 amino acids. The chain's CDR3 is CASSLEYPGGITEAFF. The CDR3 nucleotides are TGCGCCAGCAGCTTGGAATATCCAGGGGGAATCACTGAAGCTTTCTTT. The whole variable domain, remainder taken from reference TRBV5-1 and TRBJ1-1, is KAGVTQTPRYLIKTRGQQVTLSCSPISGHRSVSWYQQTPGQGLQFLFEYFSETQRNKGNFPGRFSGRQFSNSRSEMNVSTLELGDSALYLCASSLEYPGGITEAFFGQGTRLTVV.

The table lists this clonotype with a few counts. The chain carries TRBV6-6 and TRBJ1-5; D is possibly TRBD1 (6 bases). CDR1 is MNHNY and CDR2 is SVGAGI in the germline V gene (reference sequence). The CDR3 is 13 residues long. V was trimmed by 4 bases and J by 9 bases, leaving 13 bases between them. The DNA of the CDR3 is TGTGCCAGCAGTTCCCTAGGGGGACCGCCCCAGCATTTT. Translated: CASSSLGGPPQHF.

The chain carries TRBV5-1 and TRBJ1-6; TRBD1 agrees at 9 bases. CDR1 is SGHRS and CDR2 is YFSETQ in the germline V gene. J gave up 5 bases and V 2 bases, and 2 bases lay outside the gene matches. This CDR3 is 15 amino acids long. CDR3 sequence: CASSLNRGHNSPLHF. In nucleotides, the CDR3 is TGCGCCAGCAGCTTAAACAGGGGGCATAATTCACCCCTCCACTTT.

This clonotype was seen many times. The chain joins TRBV29-1 to TRBJ1-2, with D tentatively TRBD1 (6 bases). Trimming took off 2 bases at V and 4 bases at J, with 17 bases between the two ends. Germline CDR1 SQVTM, CDR2 ANQGSEA. This CDR3 region has 15 residues. CDR3 sequence reads: CSVEPNLTGLYGYTF. The DNA for the CDR3 is TGCAGCGTTGAACCGAACCTGACAGGACTCTATGGCTACACCTTC.

This clonotype was found many times. The chain links TRBV5-1 to TRBJ1-1, with TRBD1 matching 7 bases. Germline CDR1 reads SGHRS; CDR2 reads YFSETQ. V gave up 0 bases and J gave up 2 bases; unmatched junction bases: 1. The CDR3 consists of 14 residues. In DNA, the CDR3 is TGCGCCAGCAGCTTGGACAGGGGAAACACTGAAGCTTTCTTT. Protein sequence: CASSLDRGNTEAFF. The entire variable domain, with the rest obtained from reference TRBV5-1 and TRBJ1-1, is as follows: KAGVTQTPRYLIKTRGQQVTLSCSPISGHRSVSWYQQTPGQGLQFLFEYFSETQRNKGNFPGRFSGRQFSNSRSEMNVSTLELGDSALYLCASSLDRGNTEAFFGQGTRLTVV.

This clonotype was counted between two and nine times. The CDR3 nucleotides are TGTGCCAGCAGCATGGGACGTGGCACTGAAGCTTTCTTT. Its translation: CASSMGRGTEAFF. The chain uses TRBV7-3 and TRBJ1-1; tentative D call: TRBD1 (5 bases). The length of the CDR3 is 13 residues. The ends were cut back, 5 bases at V and 4 bases at J, with 11 bases in the middle. In germline, CDR1 is SGHTA, CDR2 FQGTGA.

This clonotype was counted at least ten times. The V gene is TRBV5-1, the J gene TRBJ1-1, with D uncertain. With 0 bases removed from V and 0 bases from J, the gap between germline ends came to 12 bases. Per germline, CDR1 SGHRS and CDR2 YFSETQ. This CDR3 contains 16 residues. The CDR3 loop reads CASSLVPEKMNTEAFF. The CDR3, as DNA: TGCGCCAGCAGCTTGGTACCAGAAAAGATGAACACTGAAGCTTTCTTT.

This clonotype was counted between two and nine times. This chain uses TRBV12-3 or TRBV12-4 with TRBJ2-3; 11 bases map to TRBD2. The CDR3 has 16 residues. The V segment lost 4 bases and the J segment 2 bases; nucleotides outside the gene matches: 5. The CDR3 sequence: CASSYTSGGFTDTQYF. CDR3 sequence (DNA): TGTGCCAGCAGTTATACTAGCGGGGGCTTCACAGATACGCAGTATTTT.

This clonotype was seen only a few times. The gene calls are TRBV28 and TRBJ1-2, with 7 bases fitting TRBD1. After removal of 2 bases from V and 6 bases from J, the junction contained 6 bases not matched to a gene. The V gene's germline CDR1 is MDHEN and CDR2 SYDVKM. This CDR3 is built from 14 residues. The chain's CDR3 is CASSLPAGGDGYTF. The DNA for the CDR3 is TGTGCCAGCAGTTTACCGGCAGGGGGTGATGGCTACACCTTC.

The rearrangement uses TRBV29-1 and TRBJ2-5; 9 nucleotides agree with TRBD2. The CDR3 has 16 residues. V trimming: 4 bases; J trimming: 3 bases; junction bases outside the gene matches: 12. Germline CDR1 is SQVTM and CDR2 is ANQGSEA. CDR3 in DNA: TGCAGCGTTGTTAGGCTAGCGGGGATGGAGAAAGAGACCCAGTACTTC. This sequence encodes CSVVRLAGMEKETQYF. The entire variable domain, with the rest obtained from reference TRBV29-1 and TRBJ2-5, is as follows: SAVISQKPSRDICQRGTSLTIQCQVDSQVTMMFWYRQQPGQSLTLIATANQGSEATYESGFVIDKFPISRPNLTFSTLTVSNMSPEDSSIYLCSVVRLAGMEKETQYFGPGTRLLVL.

This clonotype has a count of ten or more. The gene calls are TRBV5-1 and TRBJ2-7; D possibly matches TRBD1 or TRBD2 (5 bases each). The CDR3 extends over 14 amino acids. Germline V gene data show CDR1 as SGHRS and CDR2 as YFSETQ. The germline V and J ends were trimmed by 2 bases and 2 bases, with 11 bases remaining between them. CDR3 DNA: TGCGCCAGCAGCTTCGATCAGGGACCCTACGAGCAGTACTTC. Amino acids: CASSFDQGPYEQYF.

This clonotype has more than one count but fewer than ten. This chain uses TRBV12-3 or TRBV12-4 with TRBJ2-7, with 7 nucleotides matching TRBD2. This CDR3 comprises 15 residues. The trim removed 6 bases at V and 3 bases at J, leaving 11 bases unmatched. DNA of the CDR3: TGTGCCAGCAGGACCGGGGTAGCGGGCGACTACGAGCAGTACTTC. This translates into CASRTGVAGDYEQYF.

This clonotype was recorded many times. The V gene is TRBV7-8, the J gene TRBJ1-4; D uncertain. The CDR3 runs to 13 residues. V was cut by 2 bases and J by 6 bases, with 7 bases left in between. Germline-derived CDR1 and CDR2 are SGHVS and FQNEAQ. In DNA, the CDR3 is TGTGCCAGCAGCTTAAACGTAGATGAAAAACTGTTTTTT. Its translation: CASSLNVDEKLFF.

This clonotype has just a few counts. The chain recombines TRBV10-3 with TRBJ2-7, with a possible D match to TRBD1 (5 bases). CDR1 and CDR2 (germline): ENHRY, SYGVKD. The length of the CDR3 is 15 residues. The V and J ends lost 3 bases and 5 bases respectively, with 17 bases between them. CDR3 coding DNA: TGTGCCATCAGTGATTTGGCCAGGGAAGCCCACGAGCAGTACTTC. This encodes CAISDLAREAHEQYF.

Many counts were recorded for this clonotype. This sequence joins TRBV6-2 or TRBV6-3 and TRBJ1-5; 8 bases line up with TRBD1. This CDR3 comprises 13 residues. The V and J ends lost 8 bases and 3 bases, in that order; junction bases with no gene match: 3. The germline gives CDR1 MNHEY, CDR2 SVGEGT. The CDR3 is CASGDRLNQPQHF. DNA of the CDR3: TGTGCCAGCGGGGACAGGCTCAATCAGCCCCAGCATTTT.

This clonotype was counted only a few times. As DNA, the CDR3 is TGTGCCAGCAGTTACTCGGGGGTAGGGGCCTACGAGCAGTACTTC. It specifies CASSYSGVGAYEQYF. The chain joins TRBV6-5 to TRBJ2-7; D might be TRBD1 or TRBD2, each matching 5 bases. CDR1 is MNHEY, CDR2 SVGAGI, per germline. The CDR3 sequence is 15 residues long. Trimming removed 0 bases from V and 2 bases from J, with 11 bases in between.

This clonotype was counted between two and nine times. The chain joins TRBV12-3 or TRBV12-4 to TRBJ2-3, with D hard to call. Trimming pared 1 base from V and 2 bases from J, leaving 7 bases between. This CDR3 is built from 14 residues. The CDR3 DNA reads as TGTGCCAGCAGTTTAGGGCCTGACACAGATACGCAGTATTTT. It specifies CASSLGPDTDTQYF.

This clonotype has just a few counts. This chain connects TRBV25-1 to TRBJ1-1; 7 positions match TRBD1. The ends lost 7 bases at V and 8 bases at J; junction bases unmatched: 10. Germline V CDR1 and CDR2: MGHDK, SYGVNS. This CDR3 has 13 amino acids. This CDR3 reads CASTDRTGVEAFF. In DNA form, the CDR3 reads TGTGCCAGCACGGACAGAACAGGGGTGGAAGCTTTCTTT.

This clonotype was detected ten times or more. The chain uses TRBV6-2 or TRBV6-3 and TRBJ1-1; the D is unclear. From germline, CDR1 is MNHEY and CDR2 SVGEGT. Trimming took 6 bases from V and 6 from J, leaving 23 bases between them. The CDR3 covers 16 residues. CDR3 in DNA: TGTGCCAGCAGACGTAGCCTCGCCGGACTCGGCTCTGAAGCTTTCTTT. This encodes CASRRSLAGLGSEAFF.

This clonotype was observed at least ten times. The chain uses TRBV10-3 and TRBJ2-7, with D perhaps TRBD1 (5 bases). V lost 3 bases and J 6 bases, leaving 21 bases between the germline ends. Germline assignment: CDR1 ENHRY and CDR2 SYGVKD. CDR3 length equals 16 residues. As DNA, the CDR3 is TGTGCCATCAGTGACTACCCCGGCTCAGGGCTGTCCGAGCAGTACTTC. It codes for CAISDYPGSGLSEQYF.